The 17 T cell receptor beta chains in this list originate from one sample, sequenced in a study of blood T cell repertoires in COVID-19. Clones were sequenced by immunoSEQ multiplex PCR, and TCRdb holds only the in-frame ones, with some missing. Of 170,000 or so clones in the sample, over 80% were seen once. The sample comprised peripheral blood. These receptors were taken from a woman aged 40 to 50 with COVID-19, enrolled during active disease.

The CDR3 spells CSFSRGMGKEQYF. CDR3 sequence (DNA): TGCAGCTTCTCCAGGGGTATGGGTAAGGAGCAGTACTTC. V is TRBV29-1 and J is TRBJ2-7; D possibly corresponds to TRBD1 (6 bases). The V end lost 8 bases, the J end lost 7 bases, and 21 bases lay between the germline ends. Per germline, CDR1 SQVTM and CDR2 ANQGSEA. CDR3 size: 13 residues.

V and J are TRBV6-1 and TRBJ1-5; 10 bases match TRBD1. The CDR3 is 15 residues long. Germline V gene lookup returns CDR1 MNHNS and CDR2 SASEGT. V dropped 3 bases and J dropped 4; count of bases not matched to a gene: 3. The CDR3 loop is CASSEGQGLNQPQHF. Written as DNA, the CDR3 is TGTGCCAGCAGTGAGGGACAGGGGCTTAATCAGCCCCAGCATTTT.

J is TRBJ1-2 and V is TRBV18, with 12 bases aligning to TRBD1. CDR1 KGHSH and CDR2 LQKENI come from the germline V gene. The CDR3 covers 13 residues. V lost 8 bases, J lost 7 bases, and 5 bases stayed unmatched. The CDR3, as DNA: TGTGCCAGCACAGGGACAGGGGGCCTTGGCTACACCTTC. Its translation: CASTGTGGLGYTF.

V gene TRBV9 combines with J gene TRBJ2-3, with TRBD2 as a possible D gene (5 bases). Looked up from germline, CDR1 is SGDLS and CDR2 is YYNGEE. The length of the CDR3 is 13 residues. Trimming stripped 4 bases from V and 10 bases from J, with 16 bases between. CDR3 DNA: TGTGCCAGCAGCAAGTTGACCGGGAAAGCGCAGTATTTT. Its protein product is CASSKLTGKAQYF. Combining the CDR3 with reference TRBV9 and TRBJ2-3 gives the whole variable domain DSGVTQTPKHLITATGQRVTLRCSPRSGDLSVYWYQQSLDQGLQFLIQYYNGEERAKGNILERFSAQQFPDLHSELNLSSLELGDSALYFCASSKLTGKAQYFGPGTRLTVL.

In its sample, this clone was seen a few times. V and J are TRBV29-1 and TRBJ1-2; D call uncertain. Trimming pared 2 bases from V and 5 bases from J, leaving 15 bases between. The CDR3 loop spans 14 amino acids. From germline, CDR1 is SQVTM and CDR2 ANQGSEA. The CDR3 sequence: CSVEWATQRYGYTF. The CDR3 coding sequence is TGCAGCGTTGAATGGGCAACACAGCGGTATGGCTACACCTTC.

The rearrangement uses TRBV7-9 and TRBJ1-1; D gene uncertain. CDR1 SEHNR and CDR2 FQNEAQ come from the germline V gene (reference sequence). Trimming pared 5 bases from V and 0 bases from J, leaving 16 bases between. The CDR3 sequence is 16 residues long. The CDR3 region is CASSPRGGNMNTEAFF. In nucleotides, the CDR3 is TGTGCCAGCAGCCCTCGGGGAGGGAATATGAACACTGAAGCTTTCTTT.

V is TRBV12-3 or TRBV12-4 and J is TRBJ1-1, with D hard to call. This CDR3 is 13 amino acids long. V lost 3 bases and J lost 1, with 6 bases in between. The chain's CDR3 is CASSLSGNTEAFF. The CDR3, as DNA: TGTGCCAGCAGTTTGTCGGGGAACACTGAAGCTTTCTTT.

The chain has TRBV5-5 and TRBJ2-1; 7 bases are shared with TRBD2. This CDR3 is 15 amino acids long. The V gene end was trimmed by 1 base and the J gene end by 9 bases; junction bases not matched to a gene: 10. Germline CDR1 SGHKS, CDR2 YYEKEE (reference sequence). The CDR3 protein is CASSLTSGTMTEQFF. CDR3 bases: TGTGCCAGCAGCTTGACCAGCGGGACTATGACTGAGCAGTTCTTC.

CDR3 DNA: TGTGCCAGCAGTGAAAATCGACACAGGACCACAGATACGCAGTATTTT. This gives the protein CASSENRHRTTDTQYF. The chain is built from TRBV2 and TRBJ2-3; TRBD1 is a possible D gene (5 bases). The germline V gene encodes CDR1 SNHLY and CDR2 FYNNEI. Between the trimmed V and J ends, which lost 2 bases and 2 bases, there was a span of 14 bases. This CDR3 comprises 16 residues.

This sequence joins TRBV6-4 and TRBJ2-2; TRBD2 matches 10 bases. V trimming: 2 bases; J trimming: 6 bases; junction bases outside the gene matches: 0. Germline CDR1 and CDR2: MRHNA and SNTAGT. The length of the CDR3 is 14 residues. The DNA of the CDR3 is TGTGCCAGCAGTGACGGACTAGCGGCCGGGGAGCTGTTTTTT. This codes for CASSDGLAAGELFF.

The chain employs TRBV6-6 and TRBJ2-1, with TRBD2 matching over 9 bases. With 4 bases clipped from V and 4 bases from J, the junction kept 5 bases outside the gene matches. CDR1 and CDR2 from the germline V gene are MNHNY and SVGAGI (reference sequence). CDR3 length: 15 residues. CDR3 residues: CASSSKAGGYNEQFF. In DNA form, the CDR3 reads TGTGCCAGCAGTTCTAAAGCGGGGGGATACAATGAGCAGTTCTTC.

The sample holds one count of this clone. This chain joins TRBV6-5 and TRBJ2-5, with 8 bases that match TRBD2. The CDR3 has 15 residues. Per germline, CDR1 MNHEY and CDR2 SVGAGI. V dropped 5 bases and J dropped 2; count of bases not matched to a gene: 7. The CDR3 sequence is CASSSGRANQETQYF. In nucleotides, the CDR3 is TGTGCCAGCAGTAGCGGGAGAGCCAATCAAGAGACCCAGTACTTC.

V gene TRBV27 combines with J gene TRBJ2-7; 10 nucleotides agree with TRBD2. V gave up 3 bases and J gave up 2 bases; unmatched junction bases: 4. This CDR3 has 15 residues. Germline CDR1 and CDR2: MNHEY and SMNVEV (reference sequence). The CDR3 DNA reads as TGTGCCAGCAGTTTCCTAGCGGGGGATCCCTACGAGCAGTACTTC. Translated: CASSFLAGDPYEQYF.

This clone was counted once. CDR3 DNA: TGTGCCAGCAGTTTTTCCTCTAGCTACGAGCAGTACTTC. Amino acids: CASSFSSSYEQYF. V usage is TRBV6-5 and J usage is TRBJ2-7; D is uncertain. V shed 4 bases and J shed 3 bases, with 10 bases lying between them. CDR1 and CDR2 from the germline V gene are MNHEY and SVGAGI. The CDR3 totals 13 residues.

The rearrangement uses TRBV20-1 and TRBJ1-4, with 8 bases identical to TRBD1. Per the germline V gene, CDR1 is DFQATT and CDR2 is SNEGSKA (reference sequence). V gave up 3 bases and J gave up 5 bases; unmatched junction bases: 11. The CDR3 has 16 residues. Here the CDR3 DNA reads TGCAGTGCTAGTGACGGACAGGGCAGGCGCAATGAAAAACTGTTTTTT. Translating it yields CSASDGQGRRNEKLFF.

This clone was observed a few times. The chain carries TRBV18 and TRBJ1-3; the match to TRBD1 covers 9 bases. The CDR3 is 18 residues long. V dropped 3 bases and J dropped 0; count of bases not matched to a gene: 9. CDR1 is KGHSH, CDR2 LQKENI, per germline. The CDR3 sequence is CASSPGQGAGRSGNTIYF. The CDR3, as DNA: TGTGCCAGCTCACCGGGACAGGGAGCGGGTCGCTCTGGAAACACCATATATTTT.

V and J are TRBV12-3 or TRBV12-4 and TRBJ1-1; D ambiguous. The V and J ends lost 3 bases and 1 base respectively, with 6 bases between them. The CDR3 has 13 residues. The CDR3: CASSFGENTEAFF. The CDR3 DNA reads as TGTGCCAGCAGTTTCGGGGAGAACACTGAAGCTTTCTTT.